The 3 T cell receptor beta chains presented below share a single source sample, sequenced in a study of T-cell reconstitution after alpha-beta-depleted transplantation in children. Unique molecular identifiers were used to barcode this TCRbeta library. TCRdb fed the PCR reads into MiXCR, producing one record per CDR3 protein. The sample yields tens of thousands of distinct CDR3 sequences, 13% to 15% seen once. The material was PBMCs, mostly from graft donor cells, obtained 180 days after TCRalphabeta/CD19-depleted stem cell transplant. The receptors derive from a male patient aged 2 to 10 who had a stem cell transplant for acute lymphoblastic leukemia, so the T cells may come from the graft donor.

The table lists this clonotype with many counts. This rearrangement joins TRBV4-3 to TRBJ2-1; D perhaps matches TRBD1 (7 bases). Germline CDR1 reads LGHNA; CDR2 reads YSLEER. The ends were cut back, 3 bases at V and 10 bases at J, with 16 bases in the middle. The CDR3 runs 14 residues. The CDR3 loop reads CASSHPRGAREQFF. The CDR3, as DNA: TGCGCCAGCAGCCATCCCAGGGGGGCGCGGGAGCAGTTCTTC.

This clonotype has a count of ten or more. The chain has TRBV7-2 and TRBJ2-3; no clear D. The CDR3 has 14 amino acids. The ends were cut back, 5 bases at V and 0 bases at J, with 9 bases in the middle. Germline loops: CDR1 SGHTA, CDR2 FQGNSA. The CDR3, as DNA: TGTGCCAGCAGCCTCACGTTTAGCACAGATACGCAGTATTTT. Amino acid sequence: CASSLTFSTDTQYF.

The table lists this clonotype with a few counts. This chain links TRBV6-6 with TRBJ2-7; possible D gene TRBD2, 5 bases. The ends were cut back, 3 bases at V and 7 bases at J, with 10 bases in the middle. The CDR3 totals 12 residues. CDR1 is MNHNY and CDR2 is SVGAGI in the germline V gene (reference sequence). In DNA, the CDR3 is TGTGCCAGCAGTTATACGGACTGGGAGCAGTACTTC. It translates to CASSYTDWEQYF.